Each of the 2 T cell receptor beta chains below was sequenced from the same sample in a study of CD8+CD57+ T cells in acquired aplastic anemia. Patients chosen for sequencing had shown CD8+CD57+ cell expansion by flow cytometry. Investigators profiled TCR beta VDJ and CDR3 from genomic DNA template. TCRdb passed the reads through MiXCR, listing each CDR3 protein once. The table has about 220,000 distinct CDR3 sequences, 47% seen once. Input material: sorted CD4+, CD8+, or CD8+CD57+ T cells (not recorded which) from PBMCs. These receptors all come from a human donor with aplastic anemia.

The chain links TRBV20-1 to TRBJ2-7; 11 nucleotides match TRBD1. This CDR3 is 14 amino acids long. V dropped 1 base and J dropped 5; count of bases not matched to a gene: 4. Germline V gene sequence: CDR1 DFQATT, CDR2 SNEGSKA (reference sequence). The CDR3 bases are TGCAGTGCTAGAGCGGGACAGGGGGTCGACGAGCAGTACTTC. Amino acid sequence: CSARAGQGVDEQYF.

About this clonotype itself: The junction and the germline gene differ at one end; a read error may be behind it. The V call is TRBV5-4, the J call TRBJ2-1; 9 nucleotides agree with TRBD2. CDR3 length: 16 residues. Per germline, CDR1 SGHNT and CDR2 YYREEE (reference sequence). The chain's CDR3 is CASSLDSGGTNNEQCF. CDR3 DNA sequence: TGTGCCAGCAGCTTGGACAGCGGGGGGACCAACAATGAGCAGTGCTTC.